The 7 T cell receptor beta chains listed next were all sequenced from one sample in a study of OX40 agonist ivuxolimab in advanced cancers. Sequencing used immunoSEQ multiplex PCR; TCRdb keeps in-frame clones, though not all of them. The table lists more than 45,000 clones, nearly 90% of them singletons. The specimen comprised CD4+ or CD8+ T cells sorted from blood, sampled in a trial of the OX40 agonist ivuxolimab. The origin of the receptors is an adult with an advanced solid tumor such as melanoma, head and neck, liver or kidney cancer.

This clone was seen once. The chain joins TRBV28 to TRBJ1-1, with TRBD1 as a possible D gene (5 bases). Trimming removed 6 bases from V and 0 bases from J, with 11 bases in between. Germline lookup yields CDR1 MDHEN and CDR2 SYDVKM. This CDR3 comprises 14 residues. This chain's CDR3 is CASRPGPLNTEAFF. DNA for the CDR3: TGTGCCAGCAGACCGGGACCTTTGAACACTGAAGCTTTCTTT.

This clone has more than one count but fewer than ten. The rearrangement links TRBV7-9 to TRBJ2-1; weak D call: TRBD2 (6 bases). The germline V gene has CDR1 SEHNR and CDR2 FQNEAQ (reference sequence). V was pared by 8 bases and J by 0 bases, with 23 bases between. The CDR3 loop spans 18 amino acids. The CDR3 spells CASSSGVAETLSYNEQFF. CDR3 nucleotides: TGTGCCAGCTCCTCGGGGGTAGCGGAGACCCTCTCCTACAATGAGCAGTTCTTC.

The V call is TRBV29-1, the J call TRBJ2-3; 8 nucleotides align to TRBD1. Germline V gene lookup returns CDR1 SQVTM and CDR2 ANQGSEA. Unmatched junction bases numbered 5, after V lost 6 bases and J lost 3 bases. The CDR3 has 13 amino acids. In nucleotides, the CDR3 is TGCAGCGTATCAGGGGGCTGGACAGATACGCAGTATTTT. Translating it yields CSVSGGWTDTQYF.

The CDR3 sequence: CASSSGGRGEAFF. As DNA, the CDR3 is TGTGCCAGCAGCTCCGGAGGGAGGGGGGAAGCTTTCTTT. The V call is TRBV5-6, the J call TRBJ1-1; D may be TRBD1 (6 bases). V was cut by 3 bases and J by 8 bases, with 14 bases left in between. Per the germline V gene, CDR1 is SGHDT and CDR2 is YYEEEE. The CDR3 contains 13 residues.

The DNA for the CDR3 is TGTGCCAGCAGTTTACAGGGGTACCAAGAGACCCAGTACTTC. Translating it yields CASSLQGYQETQYF. The gene calls are TRBV27 and TRBJ2-5, with D maybe TRBD1 (6 bases). Germline V gene data show CDR1 as MNHEY and CDR2 as SMNVEV (reference sequence). The CDR3 has 14 residues. Between the trimmed V and J ends, which lost 2 bases and 0 bases, there was a span of 7 bases.

The rearrangement links TRBV5-8 to TRBJ1-5; 7 bases match TRBD1. CDR1 and CDR2 from the germline V gene are SGHTS and YDEGEE. This CDR3 is built from 15 residues. The J segment lost 6 bases and the V segment lost 0 bases, leaving 6 bases of the junction unmatched. The CDR3 DNA sequence: TGTGCCAGCAGCTTGGATAGGGGGCTTAGTCAGCCCCAGCATTTT. It translates to CASSLDRGLSQPQHF.

The chain recombines TRBV2 with TRBJ2-7; no firm D call. Germline V gene data show CDR1 as SNHLY and CDR2 as FYNNEI. Trimming pared 0 bases from V and 2 bases from J, leaving 5 bases between. CDR3 length: 13 amino acids. The CDR3 bases are TGTGCCAGCAGTGAAGCGCGTACCTACGAGCAGTACGTC. As protein: CASSEARTYEQYV.